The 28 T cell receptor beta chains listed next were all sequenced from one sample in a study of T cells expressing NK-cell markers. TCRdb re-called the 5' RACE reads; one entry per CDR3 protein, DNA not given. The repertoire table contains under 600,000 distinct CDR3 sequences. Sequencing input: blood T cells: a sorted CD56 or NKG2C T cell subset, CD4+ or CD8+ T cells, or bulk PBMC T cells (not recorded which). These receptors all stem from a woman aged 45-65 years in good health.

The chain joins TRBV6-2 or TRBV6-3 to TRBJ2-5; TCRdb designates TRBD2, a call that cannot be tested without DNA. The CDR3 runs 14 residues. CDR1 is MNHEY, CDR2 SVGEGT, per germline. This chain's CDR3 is CASSDGTHQETQYF.

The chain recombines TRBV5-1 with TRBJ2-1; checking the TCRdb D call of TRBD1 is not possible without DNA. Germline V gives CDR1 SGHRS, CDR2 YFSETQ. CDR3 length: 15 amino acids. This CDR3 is CASSFEGMSYNEQFF.

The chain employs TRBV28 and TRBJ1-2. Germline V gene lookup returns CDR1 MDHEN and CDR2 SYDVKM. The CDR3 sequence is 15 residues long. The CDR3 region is CASYGGSIPDYGYTF.

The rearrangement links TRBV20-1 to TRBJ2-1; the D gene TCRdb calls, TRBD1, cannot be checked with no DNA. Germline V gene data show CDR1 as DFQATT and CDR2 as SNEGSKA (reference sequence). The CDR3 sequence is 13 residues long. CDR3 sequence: CSARFWGYNEQFF.

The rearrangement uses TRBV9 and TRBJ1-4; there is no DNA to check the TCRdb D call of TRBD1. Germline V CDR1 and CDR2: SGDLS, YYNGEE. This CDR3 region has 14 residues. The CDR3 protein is CASSGRGYNEKLFF.

The CDR3: CASSLGYSPDTQYF. The V and J genes are TRBV16 and TRBJ2-3; lacking DNA, the TRBD2 call made by TCRdb goes unchecked. Germline values: CDR1 KGHSY, CDR2 FQNENV. The CDR3 runs to 14 residues. The full variable domain, rest sourced from reference TRBV16 and TRBJ2-3, is GEEVAQTPKHLVRGEGQKAKLYCAPIKGHSYVFWYQQVLKNEFKFLISFQNENVFDETGMPKERFSAKCLPNSPCSLEIQATKLEDSAVYFCASSLGYSPDTQYFGPGTRLTVL.

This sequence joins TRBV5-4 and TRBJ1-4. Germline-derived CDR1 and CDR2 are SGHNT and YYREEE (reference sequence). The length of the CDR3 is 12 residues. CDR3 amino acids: CASSPLAGKLFF.

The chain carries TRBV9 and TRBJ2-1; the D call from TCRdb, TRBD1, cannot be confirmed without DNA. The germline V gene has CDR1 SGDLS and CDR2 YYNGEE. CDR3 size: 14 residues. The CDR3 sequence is CASSVFGGRTEQFF. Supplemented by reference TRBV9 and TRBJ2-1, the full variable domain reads DSGVTQTPKHLITATGQRVTLRCSPRSGDLSVYWYQQSLDQGLQFLIQYYNGEERAKGNILERFSAQQFPDLHSELNLSSLELGDSALYFCASSVFGGRTEQFFGPGTRLTVL.

CDR3 region: CASSLRRRGTGELFF. This chain uses TRBV7-9 with TRBJ2-2; TCRdb lists TRBD1, though no DNA is available to test this call. Per the germline V gene, CDR1 is SEHNR and CDR2 is FQNEAQ (reference sequence). This CDR3 region has 15 residues.

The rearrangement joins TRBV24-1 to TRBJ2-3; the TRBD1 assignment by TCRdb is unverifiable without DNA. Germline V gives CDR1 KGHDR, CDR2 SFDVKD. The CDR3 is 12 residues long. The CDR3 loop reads CATSARGDTQYF.

The chain's CDR3 is CASSLQPGPSSGNTIYF. The rearrangement links TRBV5-1 to TRBJ1-3; TCRdb gives TRBD1 as the D gene, but with no DNA this cannot be confirmed. The CDR3 spans 17 residues. The germline CDR1 and CDR2 sequences are SGHRS and YFSETQ.

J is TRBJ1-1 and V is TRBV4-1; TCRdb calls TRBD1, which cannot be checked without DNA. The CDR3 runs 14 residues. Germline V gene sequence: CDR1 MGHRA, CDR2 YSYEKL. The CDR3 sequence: CASSQVIGGRGAFF.

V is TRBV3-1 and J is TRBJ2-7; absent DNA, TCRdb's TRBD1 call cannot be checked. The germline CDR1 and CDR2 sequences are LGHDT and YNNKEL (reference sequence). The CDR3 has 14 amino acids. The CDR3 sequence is CASSPMSRPYEQYF.

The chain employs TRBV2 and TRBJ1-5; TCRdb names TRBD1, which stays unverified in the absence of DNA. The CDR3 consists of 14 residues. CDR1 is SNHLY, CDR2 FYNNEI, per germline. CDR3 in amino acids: CAGGSGVSNQPQHF.

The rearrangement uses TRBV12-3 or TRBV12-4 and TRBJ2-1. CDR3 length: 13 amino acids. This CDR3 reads CASRKVFGNEQFF.

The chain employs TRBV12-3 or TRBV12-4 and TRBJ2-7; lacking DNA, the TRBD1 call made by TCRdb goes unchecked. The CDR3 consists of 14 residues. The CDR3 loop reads CASSRRTGYYEQYF.

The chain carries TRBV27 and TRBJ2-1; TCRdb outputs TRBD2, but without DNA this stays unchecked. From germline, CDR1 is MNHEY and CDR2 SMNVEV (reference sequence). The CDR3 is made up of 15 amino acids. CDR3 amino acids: CASSGLAGVGNEQFF.

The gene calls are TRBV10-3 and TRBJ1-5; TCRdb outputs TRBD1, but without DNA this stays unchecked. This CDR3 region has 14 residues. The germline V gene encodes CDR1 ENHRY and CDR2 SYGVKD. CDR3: CAAGGTGGNQPQHF.

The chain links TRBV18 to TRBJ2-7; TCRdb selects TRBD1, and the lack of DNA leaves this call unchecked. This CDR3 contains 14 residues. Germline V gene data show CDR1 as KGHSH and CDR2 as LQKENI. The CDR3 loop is CASSPPVRDYEQYF. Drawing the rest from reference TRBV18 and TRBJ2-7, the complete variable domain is NAGVMQNPRHLVRRRGQEARLRCSPMKGHSHVYWYRQLPEEGLKFMVYLQKENIIDESGMPKERFSAEFPKEGPSILRIQQVVRGDSAAYFCASSPPVRDYEQYFGPGTRLTVT.

The CDR3 protein is CASSFLGLAGKNDTQYF. The rearrangement links TRBV11-2 to TRBJ2-3; TCRdb selects TRBD2, and the lack of DNA leaves this call unchecked. This CDR3 has 17 amino acids. Germline V gives CDR1 SGHAT, CDR2 FQNNGV.

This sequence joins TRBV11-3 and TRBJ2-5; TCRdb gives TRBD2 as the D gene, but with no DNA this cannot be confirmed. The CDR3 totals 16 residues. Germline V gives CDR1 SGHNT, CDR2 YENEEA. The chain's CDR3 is CASSPKFSAIRETQYF.

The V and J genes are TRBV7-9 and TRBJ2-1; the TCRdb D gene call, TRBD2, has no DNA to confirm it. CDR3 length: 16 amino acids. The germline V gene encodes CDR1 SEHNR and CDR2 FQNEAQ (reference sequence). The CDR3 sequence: CASSLVRTSGRVSQFF. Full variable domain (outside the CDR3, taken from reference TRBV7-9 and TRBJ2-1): DTGVSQNPRHKITKRGQNVTFRCDPISEHNRLYWYRQTLGQGPEFLTYFQNEAQLEKSRLLSDRFSAERPKGSFSTLEIQRTEQGDSAMYLCASSLVRTSGRVSQFFGPGTRLTVL.

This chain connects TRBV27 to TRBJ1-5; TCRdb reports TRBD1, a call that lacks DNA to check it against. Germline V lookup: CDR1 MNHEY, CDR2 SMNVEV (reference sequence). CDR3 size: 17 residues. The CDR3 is CASSLSGTHYSNQPQHF.

CDR3 in amino acids: CASSLEARGQFMEKLFF. V usage is TRBV7-6 and J usage is TRBJ1-4; the D gene TCRdb calls, TRBD1, cannot be checked with no DNA. CDR3 size: 17 residues. The germline CDR1 and CDR2 sequences are SGHVS and FNYEAQ.

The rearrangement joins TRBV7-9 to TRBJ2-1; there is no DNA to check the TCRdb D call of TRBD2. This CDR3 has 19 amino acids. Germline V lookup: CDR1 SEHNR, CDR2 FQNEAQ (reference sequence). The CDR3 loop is CASSLVRPGGLISYNEQFF.

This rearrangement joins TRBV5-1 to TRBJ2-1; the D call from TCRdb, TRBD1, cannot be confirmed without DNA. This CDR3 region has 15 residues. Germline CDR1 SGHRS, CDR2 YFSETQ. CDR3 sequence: CASSFRDPNYNEQFF.

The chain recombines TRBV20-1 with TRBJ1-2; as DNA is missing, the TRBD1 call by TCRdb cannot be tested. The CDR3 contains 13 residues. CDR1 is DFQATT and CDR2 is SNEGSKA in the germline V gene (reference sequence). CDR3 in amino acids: CSGESTGNYGYTF.

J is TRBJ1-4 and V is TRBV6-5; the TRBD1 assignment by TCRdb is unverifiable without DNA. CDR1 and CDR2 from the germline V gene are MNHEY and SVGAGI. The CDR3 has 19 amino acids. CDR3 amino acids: CASSRRDRGTRSTNEKLFF.